Each of the 15 T cell receptor beta chains below was sequenced from the same sample in a study of T-cell reconstitution after alpha-beta-depleted transplantation in children. The TCRbeta library was prepared with unique molecular identifiers. TCRdb used MiXCR to reprocess the PCR reads, holding one entry per CDR3 protein. The sample records 40,000 to 55,000 distinct CDR3 sequences, about 9% being singletons. The sequences come from PBMCs, mostly from graft donor cells, collected 60 days after TCRalphabeta/CD19-depleted stem cell transplant. The source is a male patient aged 2 to 9 who had a stem cell transplant for chronic granulomatous disease, so the T cells may come from the graft donor.

This clonotype was seen many times. The gene calls are TRBV27 and TRBJ2-5, with a weak D call TRBD1 (6 bases). Trimming removed 3 bases from V and 7 bases from J, with 12 bases in between. The CDR3 contains 13 residues. CDR1 and CDR2 (germline): MNHEY, SMNVEV (reference sequence). The CDR3 protein is CASSFSGVGTQYF. The CDR3 DNA sequence: TGTGCCAGCAGTTTCTCAGGGGTTGGGACCCAGTACTTC.

This clonotype came up many times. The rearrangement joins TRBV29-1 to TRBJ2-7; TRBD1 or TRBD2 may be the D gene (5 bases each). The CDR3 spans 14 residues. CDR1 and CDR2 from the germline V gene are SQVTM and ANQGSEA. V lost 1 base and J 3 bases, leaving 13 bases between the germline ends. DNA for the CDR3: TGCAGCGTTGAAGGACGGGGACCGAACTACGAGCAGTACTTC. It codes for CSVEGRGPNYEQYF.

This clonotype was seen repeatedly, ten times or more. The chain joins TRBV4-2 to TRBJ2-3; 7 nucleotides line up with TRBD2. Germline trimming cut 0 bases from V and 2 bases from J; bases unmatched to any gene: 5. Germline V gene lookup returns CDR1 LGHNA and CDR2 YNFKEQ. The CDR3 has 16 amino acids. Written as DNA, the CDR3 is TGTGCCAGCAGCCAAGAGGACGGGGGGAACACAGATACGCAGTATTTT. It encodes CASSQEDGGNTDTQYF.

This rearrangement joins TRBV4-1 to TRBJ1-1; 8 bases agree with TRBD1. Unmatched junction bases numbered 8, after V lost 7 bases and J lost 4 bases. The CDR3 length is 14 residues. The V gene's germline CDR1 is MGHRA and CDR2 YSYEKL. The CDR3 region is CASTRDRGGTEAFF. CDR3 DNA sequence: TGCGCCAGCACCAGAGACAGGGGCGGCACTGAAGCTTTCTTT.

CDR3 in amino acids: CASGQVQETQYF. The DNA for the CDR3 is TGTGCCAGCGGACAGGTCCAAGAGACCCAGTACTTC. The rearrangement uses TRBV12-3 or TRBV12-4 and TRBJ2-5; 7 nucleotides match TRBD1. This CDR3 region has 12 residues. The J segment lost 1 base and the V segment lost 8 bases, leaving 1 base of the junction unmatched.

This clonotype was recorded at least ten times. V and J are TRBV11-2 and TRBJ2-1, with 11 bases matching TRBD2. The V segment lost 1 base and the J segment 6 bases; nucleotides outside the gene matches: 5. Per the germline V gene, CDR1 is SGHAT and CDR2 is FQNNGV. The CDR3 consists of 16 residues. The CDR3 DNA follows: TGTGCCAGCAGCTTAGGTCTAGCGGGAGGAACCAATGAGCAGTTCTTC. Translated: CASSLGLAGGTNEQFF.

This clonotype counts as medium-sized. V gene TRBV5-1 combines with J gene TRBJ2-1; possible D gene TRBD2, 6 bases. Trimming pared 2 bases from V and 8 bases from J, leaving 14 bases between. The length of the CDR3 is 14 residues. Germline CDR1 is SGHRS and CDR2 is YFSETQ. The CDR3 reads CASSLGGVRDEQFF. DNA for the CDR3: TGCGCCAGCAGCTTAGGAGGGGTTAGAGATGAGCAGTTCTTC. The variable domain in full, completed from reference TRBV5-1 and TRBJ2-1, reads KAGVTQTPRYLIKTRGQQVTLSCSPISGHRSVSWYQQTPGQGLQFLFEYFSETQRNKGNFPGRFSGRQFSNSRSEMNVSTLELGDSALYLCASSLGGVRDEQFFGPGTRLTVL.

This clonotype showed up many times. The rearrangement links TRBV18 to TRBJ1-4, with TRBD1 identical over 8 bases. Losses at the gene ends were 6 bases for V and 3 bases for J; bases not matched to a gene: 3. The CDR3 covers 14 residues. Germline V CDR1 and CDR2: KGHSH, LQKENI. CDR3 protein: CASSETGANEKLFF. In DNA form, the CDR3 reads TGTGCCAGCTCTGAGACAGGGGCTAATGAAAAACTGTTTTTT.

This clonotype showed up many times. This chain connects TRBV24-1 to TRBJ2-2, with D hard to call. The ends were cut back, 6 bases at V and 6 bases at J, with 4 bases in the middle. Germline values: CDR1 KGHDR, CDR2 SFDVKD. CDR3 length: 11 residues. CDR3 amino acids: CATSSAGELFF. The DNA of the CDR3 is TGTGCCACCAGTTCCGCCGGGGAGCTGTTTTTT.

This clonotype was counted ten times or more. The rearrangement joins TRBV12-3 or TRBV12-4 to TRBJ2-4; D is ambiguous. The CDR3 runs 13 residues. Deletions cut 1 base from V and 9 bases from J, with 10 bases between. The CDR3 region is CASSLDIAGIQYF. The CDR3 DNA sequence: TGTGCCAGCAGTTTAGACATAGCTGGCATTCAGTACTTC.

This clonotype was recorded at least ten times. The chain couples TRBV20-1 to TRBJ2-1; 10 nucleotides line up with TRBD2. The CDR3 has 16 amino acids. V gave up 0 bases and J gave up 4 bases; unmatched junction bases: 6. Per the germline V gene, CDR1 is DFQATT and CDR2 is SNEGSKA (reference sequence). The CDR3 loop reads CSARDSASGRYNEQFF. As DNA, the CDR3 is TGCAGTGCTAGAGATTCGGCTAGCGGGAGATACAATGAGCAGTTCTTC.

This clonotype turned up a few times. This chain links TRBV7-2 with TRBJ2-1, with D possibly being TRBD2 (6 bases). The CDR3 runs 15 residues. CDR1 is SGHTA, CDR2 FQGNSA, per germline. V was cut by 7 bases and J by 0 bases, with 13 bases left in between. The CDR3 DNA reads TGTGCCAGCACCCTAGTCGGGGGCTCCTACAATGAGCAGTTCTTC. Translated, it gives CASTLVGGSYNEQFF.

This clonotype was seen repeatedly, ten times or more. This chain joins TRBV7-2 and TRBJ1-2, with TRBD1 matching 11 bases. V lost 4 bases, J lost 8 bases, and 6 bases stayed unmatched. Germline V CDR1 and CDR2: SGHTA, FQGNSA. The CDR3 extends over 14 amino acids. This CDR3 reads CASSSGTGGGGYTF. CDR3 nucleotide sequence: TGTGCCAGCAGCTCCGGGACAGGGGGGGGCGGCTACACCTTC.

The gene calls are TRBV20-1 and TRBJ1-5; D uncertain. The CDR3 extends over 13 amino acids. Trimming stripped 1 base from V and 5 bases from J, with 9 bases between. CDR1 and CDR2 (germline): DFQATT, SNEGSKA (reference sequence). The CDR3 DNA is TGCAGTGCTAGAGGGTGCGGAGATCAGCCCCAGCATTTT. Its translation: CSARGCGDQPQHF.

The chain employs TRBV18 and TRBJ1-2, with D unclear. Germline V gene lookup returns CDR1 KGHSH and CDR2 LQKENI. With 3 bases removed from V and 2 bases from J, the gap between germline ends came to 13 bases. The CDR3 runs to 15 residues. The CDR3 region is CASSPRVADNYGYTF. The CDR3, as DNA: TGTGCCAGCTCACCCCGGGTCGCGGACAACTATGGCTACACCTTC.